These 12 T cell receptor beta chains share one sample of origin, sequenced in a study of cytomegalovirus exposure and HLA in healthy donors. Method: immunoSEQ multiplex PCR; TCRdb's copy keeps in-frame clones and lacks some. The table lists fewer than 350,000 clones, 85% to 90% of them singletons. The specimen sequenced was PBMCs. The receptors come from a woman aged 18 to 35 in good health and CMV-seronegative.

CDR3 residues: CASRTGTGFEKLFF. CDR3 DNA sequence: TGTGCCAGCAGGACAGGGACGGGGTTTGAAAAACTGTTTTTT. The genes are TRBV28 and TRBJ1-4, with 7 bases aligning to TRBD1. J lost 7 bases, V lost 6 bases, and 8 bases had no gene match. Germline CDR1 is MDHEN and CDR2 is SYDVKM. This CDR3 is built from 14 residues.

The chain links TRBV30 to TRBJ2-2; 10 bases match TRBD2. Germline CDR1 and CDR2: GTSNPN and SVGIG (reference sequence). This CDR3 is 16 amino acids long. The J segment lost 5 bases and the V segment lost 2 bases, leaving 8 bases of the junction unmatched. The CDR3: CAWSRPLAGDTGELFF. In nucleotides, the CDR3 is TGTGCCTGGAGTCGACCTCTAGCGGGAGATACCGGGGAGCTGTTTTTT.

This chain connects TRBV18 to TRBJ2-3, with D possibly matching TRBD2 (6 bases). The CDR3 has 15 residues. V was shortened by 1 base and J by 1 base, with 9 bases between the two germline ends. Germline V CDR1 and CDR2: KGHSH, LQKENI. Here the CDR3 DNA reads TGTGCCAGCTCACCACGGGCTAGCGGCACAGATACGCAGTATTTT. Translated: CASSPRASGTDTQYF.

The CDR3 coding sequence is TGTGCCAGCAGTTTATCGCGGGGCCGCTCCTACGAGCAGTACTTC. This gives the protein CASSLSRGRSYEQYF. The V and J genes are TRBV27 and TRBJ2-7; TRBD2 might be the D (6 bases). The germline V and J ends were trimmed by 0 bases and 0 bases, with 9 bases remaining between them. The CDR3 runs 15 residues. The germline CDR1 and CDR2 sequences are MNHEY and SMNVEV (reference sequence).

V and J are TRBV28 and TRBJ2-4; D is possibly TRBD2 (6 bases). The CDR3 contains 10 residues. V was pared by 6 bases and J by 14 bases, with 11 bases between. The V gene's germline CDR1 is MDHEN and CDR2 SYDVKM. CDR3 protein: CASSRDCKYF. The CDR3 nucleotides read TGTGCCAGCAGCCGGGACTGCAAGTACTTC.

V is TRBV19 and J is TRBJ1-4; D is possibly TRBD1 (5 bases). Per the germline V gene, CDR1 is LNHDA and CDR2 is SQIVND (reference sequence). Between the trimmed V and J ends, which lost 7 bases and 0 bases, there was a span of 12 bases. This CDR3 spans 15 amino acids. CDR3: CASKGLDSTNEKLFF. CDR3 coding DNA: TGTGCCAGTAAGGGGCTAGACTCAACTAATGAAAAACTGTTTTTT.

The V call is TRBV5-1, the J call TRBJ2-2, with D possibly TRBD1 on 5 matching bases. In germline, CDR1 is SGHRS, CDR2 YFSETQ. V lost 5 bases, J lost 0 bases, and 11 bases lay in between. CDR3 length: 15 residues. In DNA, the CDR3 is TGCGCCAGCAGACTGGGGCGTCCGAACACCGGGGAGCTGTTTTTT. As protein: CASRLGRPNTGELFF.

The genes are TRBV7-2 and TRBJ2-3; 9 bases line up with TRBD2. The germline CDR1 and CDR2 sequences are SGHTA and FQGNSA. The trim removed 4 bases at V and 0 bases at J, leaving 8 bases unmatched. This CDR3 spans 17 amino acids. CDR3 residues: CASSSLLAGASTDTQYF. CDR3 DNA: TGTGCCAGCAGCTCCCTTTTAGCGGGAGCAAGCACAGATACGCAGTATTTT.

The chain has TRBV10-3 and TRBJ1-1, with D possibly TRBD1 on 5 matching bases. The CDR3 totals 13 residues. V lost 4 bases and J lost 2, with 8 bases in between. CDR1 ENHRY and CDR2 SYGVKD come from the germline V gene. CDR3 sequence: CAISGRGNTEAFF. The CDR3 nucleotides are TGTGCCATCAGTGGTAGGGGAAACACTGAAGCTTTCTTT.

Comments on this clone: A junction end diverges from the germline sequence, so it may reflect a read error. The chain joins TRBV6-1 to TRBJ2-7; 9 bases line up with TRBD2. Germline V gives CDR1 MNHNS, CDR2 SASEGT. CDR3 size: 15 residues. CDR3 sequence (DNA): TGTGCCAGCACCCCCGGGGCGGGAGGGTCCTCCGAGCAGTACTTC. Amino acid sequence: CASTPGAGGSSEQYF.

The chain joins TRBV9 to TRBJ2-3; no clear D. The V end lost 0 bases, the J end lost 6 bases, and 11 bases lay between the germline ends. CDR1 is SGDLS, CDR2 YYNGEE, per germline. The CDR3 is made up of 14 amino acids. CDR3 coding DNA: TGTGCCAGCAGCGTAGAAGACTCCGGGGATACGCAGTATTTT. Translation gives CASSVEDSGDTQYF.

CDR3 nucleotides: TGCGCCAGCACTGGACGACCGGGACAGAACACTGAAGCTTTCTTT. Translating it yields CASTGRPGQNTEAFF. The rearrangement uses TRBV5-1 and TRBJ1-1; D may be TRBD1 (6 bases). The ends were cut back, 6 bases at V and 1 base at J, with 16 bases in the middle. This CDR3 region has 15 residues. The germline V gene has CDR1 SGHRS and CDR2 YFSETQ.